Listed below are T cell receptor beta chains from one sample, sequenced in a study of CD8+CD57+ T cells in acquired aplastic anemia. TCRdb reprocessed the reads via MiXCR and lists one record per CDR3 protein. In the table there are 150,000 to 200,000 distinct CDR3 sequences, under 55% of which are singletons. Specimen: sorted CD4+, CD8+, or CD8+CD57+ T cells (not recorded which) from PBMCs. The receptors originated from a human donor with aplastic anemia. The conserved cysteine and the conserved F or W are not part of the CDR3 here. D genes are given only for firm matches.

TRBD1	TRBJ1-5	12	TRBV2	ASSDDRVFQPQH
TRBD1	TRBJ2-1	14	TRBV24-1	ATSDPGQGAGNEQF
NA	TRBJ1-1	10	TRBV19	ASSNPGPEAF
TRBD2	TRBJ2-7	12	TRBV5-1	ASSMTSGALGQY
NA	TRBJ1-5	14	TRBV10-3	AISESMGGRGQPRH
NA	TRBJ2-1	12	TRBV19	ASSPSQSPNEQF
TRBD1	TRBJ2-1	11	TRBV20-1	SARGTGINEQF
TRBD2	TRBJ2-3	13	TRBV9	ASSAGTSEADTQY
NA	TRBJ2-1	10	TRBV2	ASREEYNEQF
TRBD1	TRBJ2-7	13	TRBV19	ASSPGTGGPYEQY
TRBD1	TRBJ2-5	13	TRBV11-2	ASSSGQGRRETQY
NA	TRBJ2-2	11	TRBV7-8	ASSLARDGELF
TRBD1	TRBJ2-4	14	TRBV28	ASSLYRGPGGNIQY
NA	TRBJ1-1	13	TRBV5-5	ASSPGSRLNTEAF
TRBD1	TRBJ2-7	12	TRBV18	ASSPPGQVNEQY
NA	TRBJ1-1	10	TRBV20-1	SARDWGTEAF
NA	TRBJ2-1	10	TRBV10-3	AIGRTYNEQF
TRBD2	TRBJ2-7	12	TRBV6-1	ASSDRGGRYEQY
TRBD1	TRBJ1-5	13	TRBV5-4	ASSPGTGTNQPQH
TRBD1	TRBJ1-6	12	TRBV7-9	ASRPTGGPSPLH
TRBD1	TRBJ1-1	12	TRBV5-1	ASSPHDRGTEAF
NA	TRBJ1-2	12	TRBV7-9	ASSLSTDPNGYT
TRBD2	TRBJ2-1	13	TRBV11-2	ASSFSGGTYNEQF
NA	TRBJ1-6	10	TRBV15	ATSLGYSPLH
TRBD1	TRBJ1-2	12	TRBV9	ASSDIRGAYGYT